This T cell receptor (beta chain) emerged from a study of vaccination and CD4 T cells after COVID-19. There are a few counts of this clonotype. What it binds is unknown. The study sequenced cultured CD4+ T cell DNA using the Oncomine TCR Beta short-read assay. TCRdb called the PCR reads again in MiXCR, with one record for every CDR3 protein. The sample holds 15,000 to 20,000 distinct CDR3 sequences, 60% seen once. The CDR3 runs 15 residues. CDR1 and CDR2 (germline): MNHNS, SASEGT. V lost 6 bases, J lost 3 bases, and 8 bases stayed unmatched. Treatment noted: roughly 10-day PBMC culture with coronavirus spike peptide pools or control peptides (ViraFEST assay).

The V gene is TRBV6-1, the J gene TRBJ2-3, with 8 bases lining up with TRBD1. Sequenced: CD4+ T cells from blood, cultured in vitro. The sequence came from a human donor who had recovered from COVID-19. CDR3 bases: TGTGCCAGCAGATTCCAGGGGGCTAGGACAGATACGCAGTATTTT. This encodes CASRFQGARTDTQYF.